The clone carrying this T cell receptor (beta chain) was seen many times. Generated by immunoSEQ multiplex PCR, the TCRdb table keeps only in-frame clones and is missing some. Found here are 150,000 to 200,000 clones, 79% of them singletons; the top ten hold around a fifth. Germline V gene sequence: CDR1 SGDLS, CDR2 YYNGEE. Trimming left V 1 base short and J 3 bases short, with 10 bases between. This CDR3 has 14 amino acids. Enrollees, roughly 18 to 90 years old, lived in about two dozen US areas. These data come from a study of blood T cell repertoires in COVID-19. The origin of this receptor is a woman in her sixties or seventies in a cohort exposed to, infected with or recovered from COVID-19 (not recorded which). Sequencing was performed on PBMCs or T cells enriched from blood (not recorded which). The V call is TRBV9, the J call TRBJ2-5; D gene unclear. The CDR3 region is CASSVSPSEETQYF. The CDR3 DNA follows: TGTGCCAGCAGCGTAAGTCCCAGCGAAGAGACCCAGTACTTC.